These 11 T cell receptor beta chains came from one sample sequenced in a study of cytomegalovirus exposure and HLA in healthy donors. Sequencing used immunoSEQ multiplex PCR; TCRdb keeps in-frame clones, though not all of them. The sample records some 140,000 clones, just over 85% being singletons. The sequenced material came from PBMCs. The receptors derive from a human donor in good health.

The chain carries TRBV7-2 and TRBJ1-1; unclear D gene. Trimming removed 0 bases from V and 2 bases from J, with 7 bases in between. Germline values: CDR1 SGHTA, CDR2 FQGNSA. This CDR3 comprises 14 residues. CDR3 in DNA: TGTGCCAGCAGCTTAGCAGGAGAAAACACTGAAGCTTTCTTT. Its translation: CASSLAGENTEAFF.

The gene calls are TRBV6-1 and TRBJ1-3; no clear D. Trimming took 2 bases from V and 3 from J, leaving 5 bases between them. The CDR3 is 13 amino acids. In germline, CDR1 is MNHNS, CDR2 SASEGT. The CDR3 loop is CASSEIFGNTIYF. In DNA form, the CDR3 reads TGTGCCAGCAGTGAAATCTTTGGAAACACCATATATTTT.

This clone was detected only a few times. The V gene is TRBV5-5, the J gene TRBJ1-3; D not resolved. CDR1 is SGHKS, CDR2 YYEKEE, per germline (reference sequence). The CDR3 is made up of 16 amino acids. Trimming left V 4 bases short and J 0 bases short, with 14 bases between. The CDR3 sequence is CASSRGDWGSGNTIYF. DNA for the CDR3: TGTGCCAGCAGCCGGGGAGATTGGGGCTCTGGAAACACCATATATTTT.

The chain combines TRBV5-6 with TRBJ1-5, with 8 bases matching TRBD1. The length of the CDR3 is 17 residues. V trimming: 4 bases; J trimming: 0 bases; junction bases outside the gene matches: 9. Germline V gene sequence: CDR1 SGHDT, CDR2 YYEEEE. CDR3 nucleotide sequence: TGTGCCAGCAGCCGAAATAACAGGGGGGCTAGCAATCAGCCCCAGCATTTT. Translated, it gives CASSRNNRGASNQPQHF. The variable domain in full, with the rest retrieved from reference TRBV5-6 and TRBJ1-5, is DAGVTQSPTHLIKTRGQQVTLRCSPKSGHDTVSWYQQALGQGPQFIFQYYEEEERQRGNFPDRFSGHQFPNYSSELNVNALLLGDSALYLCASSRNNRGASNQPQHFGDGTRLSIL.

The chain links TRBV7-2 to TRBJ2-5, with D tentatively TRBD1 (6 bases). The CDR3 spans 14 residues. Germline loops: CDR1 SGHTA, CDR2 FQGNSA. Trimming cost V 4 bases and J 3 bases, with 12 bases left between them. CDR3 bases: TGTGCCAGCAGCTCACCCCGGACAGAAGAGACCCAGTACTTC. Its protein product is CASSSPRTEETQYF.

V and J are TRBV18 and TRBJ2-5, with D possibly TRBD1 on 7 matching bases. CDR1 and CDR2 (germline): KGHSH, LQKENI. Trimming left V 0 bases short and J 4 bases short, with 15 bases between. The CDR3 is made up of 16 amino acids. CDR3 in amino acids: CASSPPNRGGRETQYF. The CDR3 bases are TGTGCCAGCTCACCACCGAACAGGGGAGGCCGAGAGACCCAGTACTTC. Based on the CDR3 plus reference TRBV18 and TRBJ2-5, the full variable domain is NAGVMQNPRHLVRRRGQEARLRCSPMKGHSHVYWYRQLPEEGLKFMVYLQKENIIDESGMPKERFSAEFPKEGPSILRIQQVVRGDSAAYFCASSPPNRGGRETQYFGPGTRLLVL.

V is TRBV30 and J is TRBJ1-3; D is undetermined. Trimming stripped 5 bases from V and 7 bases from J, with 9 bases between. Germline V gives CDR1 GTSNPN, CDR2 SVGIG (reference sequence). The CDR3 is 11 residues long. The CDR3 sequence is CAWGTGNTIYF. For the CDR3, the DNA is TGTGCCTGGGGAACCGGGAACACCATATATTTT.

The V and J genes are TRBV19 and TRBJ2-1; weak D call: TRBD2 (5 bases). The CDR3 length is 16 residues. The germline gives CDR1 LNHDA, CDR2 SQIVND (reference sequence). Trimming removed 1 base at V and 5 bases at J, with 15 bases between. DNA for the CDR3: TGTGCCAGTAGTATAGTGTCGGGGAGCAACCACAATGAGCAGTTCTTC. Encoded protein: CASSIVSGSNHNEQFF.

This rearrangement joins TRBV28 to TRBJ1-5; D remains unclear. Between the trimmed V and J ends, which lost 4 bases and 1 base, there was a span of 14 bases. The CDR3 length is 16 residues. CDR1 and CDR2 from the germline V gene are MDHEN and SYDVKM. CDR3 in DNA: TGTGCCAGCAGTTCCTCGGGGAGATTAAGCAATCAGCCCCAGCATTTT. This translates into CASSSSGRLSNQPQHF. Supplemented by reference TRBV28 and TRBJ1-5, the full variable domain reads DVKVTQSSRYLVKRTGEKVFLECVQDMDHENMFWYRQDPGLGLRLIYFSYDVKMKEKGDIPEGYSVSREKKERFSLILESASTNQTSMYLCASSSSGRLSNQPQHFGDGTRLSIL.

The chain joins TRBV12-5 to TRBJ2-1; 9 nucleotides match TRBD1. With V trimmed by 6 bases and J by 4 bases, 7 bases remained unmatched. The CDR3 totals 15 residues. The germline CDR1 and CDR2 sequences are LGHNT and FRNRAP. CDR3 DNA: TGTGCTAGTGGGCGACAGGGGGACAGTTACAATGAGCAGTTCTTC. The encoded protein is CASGRQGDSYNEQFF.

V gene TRBV2 combines with J gene TRBJ2-2; TRBD2 might be the D (5 bases). The CDR3 sequence is 12 residues long. V was shortened by 7 bases and J by 9 bases, with 12 bases between the two germline ends. CDR1 and CDR2 (germline): SNHLY, FYNNEI. The CDR3 spells CASKDYDRELFF. The CDR3 bases are TGTGCCAGCAAAGACTACGACCGGGAGCTGTTTTTT.